This T cell receptor (beta chain) was sequenced for a study of cytomegalovirus exposure and HLA in healthy donors. General observations from the study: In a later analysis, TCR association rates varied by HLA locus: DRB1 most, HLA-C fewest.

Notes on this clone: Its antigen is still unknown.

This PCR relied on a set of 60 Vbeta primers and 13 Jbeta primers. Under the authors' procedure: As a later analysis found, there were around 86 million unique TCR beta chains, of which about 10 million were shared. Profiled with immunoSEQ multiplex PCR; TCRdb holds only in-frame clones, not every one. V and J calls and clone size are those listed in that table; D and trimming were worked out from the DNA. This sample has more than 150,000 clones, with about 80% found just once. Sequenced material: PBMCs. This TCR derives from a man aged 18 to 29 in good health and CMV-seronegative.

DNA for the CDR3: TGCGCCAGCACCTTAGGGCAGGGGGCTTCCGGGGAGCTGTTTTTT. It specifies CASTLGQGASGELFF. The chain employs TRBV23-1 and TRBJ2-2, with 8 bases that match TRBD1. TRBV23-1 is an ORF, with its function uncertain. CDR3 length: 15 amino acids. Trimming took 7 bases from V and 6 from J; bases not matched to a gene: 10.